Listed below are T cell receptor beta chains from one sample, sequenced in a study of T cell responses to AZD1222 COVID-19 vaccine. The method was immunoSEQ multiplex PCR; TCRdb's version includes in-frame clones alone and lacks a portion of them. This sample yields about 160,000 clones, of which over 75% are seen a single time; roughly 4% belongs to the top ten. The source was peripheral blood, collected 28 days after the second AZD1222 dose. The receptors were gathered from an adult who received the AZD1222 COVID-19 vaccine. The CDR3 runs from the conserved cysteine through the conserved F or W. Fields, in order: D gene, clone size, J gene, V gene, CDR3 protein, CDR3 DNA. D genes are given only for firm matches. Rows give clone size only sometimes, using once, few, many, or a class for an expanded clone.

-,-,TRBJ2-2,TRBV7-2,CASSLGMGNGELFF,TGTGCCAGCAGCTTAGGGATGGGGAACGGGGAGCTGTTTTTT
TRBD1,-,TRBJ1-1,TRBV7-6,CAVSTGGGTEAFF,TGTGCCGTATCAACAGGGGGTGGCACTGAAGCTTTCTTT
-,-,TRBJ1-2,TRBV13,CASSLRIGAAGDGYTF,TGTGCCAGCAGCTTAAGGATAGGGGCGGCTGGGGATGGCTACACCTTC
TRBD1,-,TRBJ1-5,TRBV29-1,CSVSPGQGFNQPQHF,TGCAGCGTTTCACCGGGACAGGGATTTAATCAGCCCCAGCATTTT
-,once,TRBJ2-1,TRBV20-1,CSAGGNLAEQFF,TGCAGTGCTGGTGGGAACCTAGCGGAGCAGTTCTTC
-,-,TRBJ1-2,TRBV2,CASSELGGGYTF,TGTGCCAGCAGTGAATTAGGCGGCGGCTACACCTTC
-,-,TRBJ1-3,TRBV27,CASSPLSTTRNTIYF,TGTGCCAGCAGTCCGTTGTCGACCACTCGAAACACCATATATTTT
-,-,TRBJ1-3,TRBV5-4,CASSLGGTAGNTIYF,TGTGCCAGCAGCTTAGGGGGAACGGCCGGAAACACCATATATTTT
-,-,TRBJ1-5,TRBV2,CASSTAWQAGSQPQHF,TGTGCCAGCAGCACCGCCTGGCAGGCTGGGTCCCAGCCCCAGCATTTT
-,-,TRBJ1-4,TRBV7-9,CASSLFTATNEKLFF,TGTGCCAGCAGCTTGTTTACAGCAACTAATGAAAAACTGTTTTTT
TRBD2,few,TRBJ2-2,TRBV10-1,CASSEAAGVPGELFF,TGCGCCAGCAGTGAAGCGGCGGGGGTCCCCGGGGAGCTGTTTTTT
-,-,TRBJ2-2,TRBV4-3,CASSQGRGRNTGELFF,TGCGCCAGCAGCCAAGGGCGGGGGCGGAACACCGGGGAGCTGTTTTTT
TRBD1,once,TRBJ1-1,TRBV5-6,CASSTTGDTEAFF,TGTGCCAGCAGCACGACAGGGGACACTGAAGCTTTCTTT